This TCR beta chain comes out of a study of T cell responses to AZD1222 COVID-19 vaccine. The CDR3 totals 14 residues. The V gene's germline CDR1 is SGDLS and CDR2 YYNGEE. V dropped 4 bases and J dropped 9 bases, with 17 bases sitting between them. Only in-frame clones appear in the TCRdb table, and some are missing; sequencing was by immunoSEQ multiplex PCR. The sample lists fewer than 65,000 clones, approximately 79% seen once, with 10% to 13% in the top ten. Sequenced here: peripheral blood, sampled on day 0 of AZD1222 vaccination. The chain is built from TRBV9 and TRBJ1-3; D unclear. This TCR was sampled from an adult in good health. The CDR3 DNA reads as TGTGCCAGCAGCAGTCGTCCCGGTGGTAGCACCATATATTTT. Translating it yields CASSSRPGGSTIYF.